The entry below describes one TCR beta chain. This CDR3 spans 12 amino acids. Trimming removed 4 bases at V and 6 bases at J, with 9 bases between. Per germline, CDR1 LGHNA and CDR2 YSLEER. These data originate in a study of T cells after posttransplantation cyclophosphamide. Clones were read by immunoSEQ multiplex PCR, and TCRdb kept only the in-frame ones, dropping some. Here the sample spans more than 60,000 clones, 90% to 95% being singletons. Sample: PBMCs. This TCR derives from a young woman in good health and a related stem cell transplant donor. This chain connects TRBV4-3 to TRBJ1-2; D is ambiguous. CDR3 nucleotides: TGCGCCAGCAGCCTAGACGGGGATGGCTACACCTTC. Translated: CASSLDGDGYTF.